Described below is a single TCR beta chain sequence and its context. This sequence may be a read error, since a much larger clone differs from it by one base. This sample was included in a study of blood T cells in healthy people across ages. Primers used in a second PCR of roughly 7 to 12 cycles were a sample-barcoded 5' primer and a J-beta primer mix. One entry per CDR3 protein, called by TCRdb with MiXCR from the 5' RACE reads. This sample yields fewer than 950,000 distinct CDR3 sequences, of which roughly 40% are seen a single time; around 13% belongs to the top ten. Trimming cost V 1 base and J 5 bases, with 15 bases left between them. This CDR3 comprises 14 residues. The germline V gene has CDR1 DFQATT and CDR2 SNEGSKA (reference sequence).

The chain recombines TRBV20-1 with TRBJ2-7; D may be TRBD1 (5 bases). The receptor comes from a man aged 18 to 29 in good health. Input material: blood. The CDR3 loop is CSARAEQGQDEQYF. DNA for the CDR3: TGCAGTGCTAGAGCGGAGCAGGGCCAGGACGAGCAGTACTTC.